Each of the 9 T cell receptor beta chains below was sequenced from the same sample in a study of lymphopenia after photon versus proton radiotherapy. TCRdb's copy holds only in-frame clones and misses some; the assay was immunoSEQ multiplex PCR. The table shows roughly 65,000 clones, with just over 90% occurring only once. This sample comprised peripheral blood, obtained from a patient treated with photon-based radiotherapy. These receptors originate from a woman in her 70s with pancreatic cancer.

This chain joins TRBV28 and TRBJ1-5; the D gene is possibly TRBD1 (6 bases). The germline V gene encodes CDR1 MDHEN and CDR2 SYDVKM. V was pared by 3 bases and J by 1 base, with 13 bases between. The CDR3 covers 16 residues. CDR3 coding DNA: TGTGCCAGCAGTTTCCACGGGGGGCGGAGCAATCAGCCCCAGCATTTT. Protein sequence: CASSFHGGRSNQPQHF.

CDR3 nucleotides: TGTGCCAGCAGTTCCTGGGACAACTCCTACGAGCAGTACTTC. As protein: CASSSWDNSYEQYF. The chain employs TRBV28 and TRBJ2-7; perhaps TRBD1 as D (6 bases). Between the trimmed V and J ends, which lost 4 bases and 0 bases, there was a span of 10 bases. Germline V gene data show CDR1 as MDHEN and CDR2 as SYDVKM. This CDR3 has 14 residues. Full variable domain (outside the CDR3, taken from reference TRBV28 and TRBJ2-7): DVKVTQSSRYLVKRTGEKVFLECVQDMDHENMFWYRQDPGLGLRLIYFSYDVKMKEKGDIPEGYSVSREKKERFSLILESASTNQTSMYLCASSSWDNSYEQYFGPGTRLTVT.

This sequence joins TRBV15 and TRBJ2-7; D might be TRBD1 (6 bases). V was pared by 1 base and J by 0 bases, with 13 bases between. The CDR3 contains 16 residues. The germline V gene has CDR1 LNHNV and CDR2 YYDKDF (reference sequence). This CDR3 reads CATSRVGRDISYEQYF. DNA of the CDR3: TGTGCCACCAGCAGAGTCGGACGGGACATCTCCTACGAGCAGTACTTC.

This rearrangement joins TRBV15 to TRBJ2-4, with 13 nucleotides matching TRBD2. The CDR3 runs 15 residues. The J segment lost 6 bases and the V segment lost 6 bases, leaving 5 bases of the junction unmatched. Germline assignment: CDR1 LNHNV and CDR2 YYDKDF (reference sequence). The CDR3 sequence: CATRLAGGPINIQYF. CDR3 bases: TGTGCCACCAGACTAGCGGGAGGGCCAATAAACATTCAGTACTTC.

This sequence joins TRBV5-6 and TRBJ2-4; 8 bases are a match to TRBD2. Looked up from germline, CDR1 is SGHDT and CDR2 is YYEEEE. The CDR3 has 15 residues. V dropped 4 bases and J dropped 4; count of bases not matched to a gene: 7. The CDR3 DNA reads TGTGCCAGCAGCCCGAGACTAGCGCAGAAAAACATTCAGTACTTC. It translates to CASSPRLAQKNIQYF.

The chain has TRBV10-3 and TRBJ2-1, with 10 bases identical to TRBD2. The trim removed 5 bases at V and 7 bases at J, leaving 26 bases unmatched. The CDR3 consists of 21 residues. The V gene's germline CDR1 is ENHRY and CDR2 SYGVKD. The CDR3 region has the DNA TGTGCCATCAGTCAAACGAGACAGGGAAGGCGAACAGCGGGAGGGCAAAATGAGCAGTTCTTC. This encodes CAISQTRQGRRTAGGQNEQFF.

The chain employs TRBV9 and TRBJ1-4; maybe TRBD1 (6 bases). The CDR3 is made up of 16 amino acids. Germline V gene data show CDR1 as SGDLS and CDR2 as YYNGEE. Trimming shortened V by 0 bases and J by 7 bases, and 16 bases separated the two germline ends. The CDR3 loop is CASSVGGTGTSEKLFF. CDR3 nucleotides: TGTGCCAGCAGCGTAGGAGGCACAGGGACCAGTGAAAAACTGTTTTTT.

V usage is TRBV7-9 and J usage is TRBJ1-4; the D is unclear. Germline V gene data show CDR1 as SEHNR and CDR2 as FQNEAQ (reference sequence). Trimming took 5 bases from V and 0 from J, leaving 13 bases between them. The CDR3 is made up of 16 amino acids. The CDR3 protein is CASSHRTFATNEKLFF. The CDR3 nucleotides are TGTGCCAGCAGCCACCGAACATTTGCAACTAATGAAAAACTGTTTTTT.

This clone came up once. J is TRBJ2-1 and V is TRBV11-1; TRBD1 agrees at 8 bases. CDR3 length equals 14 residues. Germline values: CDR1 SGHAT, CDR2 FQDESV (reference sequence). With V trimmed by 5 bases and J by 7 bases, 7 bases remained unmatched. CDR3 nucleotide sequence: TGTGCCAGCAGCCCCGCTGACAGGGGTAATGAGCAGTTCTTC. It translates to CASSPADRGNEQFF.